This TCR beta chain was obtained from a study of T cell responses to AZD1222 COVID-19 vaccine. Study summary: Second-dose recipients at about 4 or about 12 weeks were treated as one pooled group. Points from the study as a whole: Donors were largely white British and mainly female; clonal diversity was possibly underestimated. Regions 160-218 and 743-854 held dominance among vaccine-associated CD4 TCRs, which spanned spike.

As regards this clone: What it recognizes is unknown.

Libraries were prepared by immunoSEQ multiplex PCR; TCRdb keeps only in-frame clonotypes and omits some of them. This table holds 150,000 to 200,000 clones, about nine tenths found once. Germline loops: CDR1 MNHEY, CDR2 SVGEGT. V lost 2 bases and J lost 0; bases outside the gene matches: 5. CDR3 length: 18 amino acids. The material sequenced was peripheral blood, taken on day 0 of AZD1222 vaccination. This sequence was found in an adult in good health. The rearrangement joins TRBV6-2 or TRBV6-3 to TRBJ2-6; 9 bases map to TRBD1. The CDR3 coding sequence is TGTGCCAGCAGTTACGACAGGGGGTGGATCTCTGGGGCCAACGTCCTGACTTTC. This sequence encodes CASSYDRGWISGANVLTF.